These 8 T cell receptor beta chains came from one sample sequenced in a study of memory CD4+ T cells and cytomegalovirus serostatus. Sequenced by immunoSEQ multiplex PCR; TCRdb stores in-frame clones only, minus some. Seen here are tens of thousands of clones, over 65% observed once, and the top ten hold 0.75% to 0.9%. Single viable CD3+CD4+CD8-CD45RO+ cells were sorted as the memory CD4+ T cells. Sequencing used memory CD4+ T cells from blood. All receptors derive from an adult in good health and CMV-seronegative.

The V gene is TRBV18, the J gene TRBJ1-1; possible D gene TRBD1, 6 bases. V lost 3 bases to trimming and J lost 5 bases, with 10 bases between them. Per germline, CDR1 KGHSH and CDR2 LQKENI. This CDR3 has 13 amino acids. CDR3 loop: CASSPNRDTEAFF. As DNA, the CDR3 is TGTGCCAGCTCACCCAACAGGGATACTGAAGCTTTCTTT.

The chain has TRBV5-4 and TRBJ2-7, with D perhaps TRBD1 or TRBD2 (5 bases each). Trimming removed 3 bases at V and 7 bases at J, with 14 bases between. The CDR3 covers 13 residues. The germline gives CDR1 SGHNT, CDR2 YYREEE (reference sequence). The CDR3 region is CASSSRGTEEQYF. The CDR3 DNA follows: TGTGCCAGCAGCTCCAGAGGGACGGAAGAGCAGTACTTC.

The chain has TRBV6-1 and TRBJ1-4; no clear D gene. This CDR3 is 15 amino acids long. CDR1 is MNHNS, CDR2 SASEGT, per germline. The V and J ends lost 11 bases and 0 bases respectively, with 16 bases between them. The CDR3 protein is CAGGLAGTTNEKLFF. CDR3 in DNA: TGTGCCGGCGGGTTGGCGGGGACAACTAATGAAAAACTGTTTTTT.

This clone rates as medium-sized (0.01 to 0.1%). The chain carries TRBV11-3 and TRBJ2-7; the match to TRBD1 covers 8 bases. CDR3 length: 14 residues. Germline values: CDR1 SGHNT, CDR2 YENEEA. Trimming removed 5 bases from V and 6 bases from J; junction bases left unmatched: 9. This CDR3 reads CASSPDRGRGEQYF. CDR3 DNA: TGTGCCAGCAGCCCCGACAGGGGACGGGGCGAGCAGTACTTC.

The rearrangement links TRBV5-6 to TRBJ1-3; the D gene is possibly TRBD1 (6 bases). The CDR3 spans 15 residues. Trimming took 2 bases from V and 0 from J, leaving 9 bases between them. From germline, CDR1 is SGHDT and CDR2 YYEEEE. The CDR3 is CASSFRTVSGNTIYF. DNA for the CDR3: TGTGCCAGCAGCTTCCGGACAGTCTCTGGAAACACCATATATTTT.

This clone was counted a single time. The CDR3: CASSLTDSLNQPQHF. The CDR3 region has the DNA TGCGCCAGCAGCTTGACCGACAGTCTCAATCAGCCCCAGCATTTT. The chain is built from TRBV5-1 and TRBJ1-5; a weak D match, TRBD1 (5 bases). The CDR3 extends over 15 amino acids. The germline gives CDR1 SGHRS, CDR2 YFSETQ. V gave up 1 base and J gave up 3 bases, with 11 bases separating them.

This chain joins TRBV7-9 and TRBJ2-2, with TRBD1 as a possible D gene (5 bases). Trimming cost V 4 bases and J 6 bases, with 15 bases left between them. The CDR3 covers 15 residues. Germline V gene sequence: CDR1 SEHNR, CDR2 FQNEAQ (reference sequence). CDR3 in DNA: TGTGCCAGCAGCTCACCCCCACAGGCTCCCGGGGAGCTGTTTTTT. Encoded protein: CASSSPPQAPGELFF.

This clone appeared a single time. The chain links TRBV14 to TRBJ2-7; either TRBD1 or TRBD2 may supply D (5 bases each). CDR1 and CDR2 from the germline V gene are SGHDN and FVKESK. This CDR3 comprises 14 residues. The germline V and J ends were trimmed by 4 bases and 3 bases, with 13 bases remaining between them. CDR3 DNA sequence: TGTGCCAGCAGCCGGGGACCGGGGAGCTACGAGCAGTACTTC. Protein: CASSRGPGSYEQYF.